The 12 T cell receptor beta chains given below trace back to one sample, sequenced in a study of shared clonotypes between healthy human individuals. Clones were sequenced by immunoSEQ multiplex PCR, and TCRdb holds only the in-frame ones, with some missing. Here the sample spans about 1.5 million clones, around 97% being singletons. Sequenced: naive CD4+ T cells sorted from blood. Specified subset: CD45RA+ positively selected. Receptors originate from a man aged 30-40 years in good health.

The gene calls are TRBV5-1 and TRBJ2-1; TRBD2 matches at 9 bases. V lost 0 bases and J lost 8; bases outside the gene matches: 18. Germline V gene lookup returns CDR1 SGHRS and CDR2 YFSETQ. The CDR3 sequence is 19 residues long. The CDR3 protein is CASSLAASRLAGIKDEQFF. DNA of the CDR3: TGCGCCAGCAGCTTGGCTGCCTCCCGTCTAGCGGGAATCAAGGATGAGCAGTTCTTC.

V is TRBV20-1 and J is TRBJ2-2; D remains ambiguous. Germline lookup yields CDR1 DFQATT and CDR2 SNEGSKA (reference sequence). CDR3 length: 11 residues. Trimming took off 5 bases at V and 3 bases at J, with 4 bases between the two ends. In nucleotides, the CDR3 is TGCAGTGCTCCTGACACCGGGGAGCTGTTTTTT. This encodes CSAPDTGELFF.

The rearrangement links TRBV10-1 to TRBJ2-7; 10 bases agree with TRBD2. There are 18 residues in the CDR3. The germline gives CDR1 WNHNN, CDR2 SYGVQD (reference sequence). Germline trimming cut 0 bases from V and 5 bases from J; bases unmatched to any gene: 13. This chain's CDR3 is CASSESAASGRSMNEQYF. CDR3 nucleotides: TGCGCCAGCAGTGAGTCGGCGGCTAGCGGGAGAAGTATGAACGAGCAGTACTTC.

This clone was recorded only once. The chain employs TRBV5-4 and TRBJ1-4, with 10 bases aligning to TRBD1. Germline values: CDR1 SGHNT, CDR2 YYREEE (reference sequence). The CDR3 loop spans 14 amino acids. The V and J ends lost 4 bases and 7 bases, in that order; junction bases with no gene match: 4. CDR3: CASSQDRGGEKLFF. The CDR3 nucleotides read TGTGCCAGCAGCCAGGACAGGGGGGGTGAAAAACTGTTTTTT. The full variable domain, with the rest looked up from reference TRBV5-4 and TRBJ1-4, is ETGVTQSPTHLIKTRGQQVTLRCSSQSGHNTVSWYQQALGQGPQFIFQYYREEENGRGNFPPRFSGLQFPNYSSELNVNALELDDSALYLCASSQDRGGEKLFFGSGTQLSVL.

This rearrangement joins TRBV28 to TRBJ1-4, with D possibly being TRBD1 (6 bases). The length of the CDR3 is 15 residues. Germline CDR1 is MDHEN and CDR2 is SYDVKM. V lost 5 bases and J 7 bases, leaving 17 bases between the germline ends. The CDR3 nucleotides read TGTGCCAGCAGTCCGTCCCAGGGGCTCGGTGAAAAACTGTTTTTT. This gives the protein CASSPSQGLGEKLFF.

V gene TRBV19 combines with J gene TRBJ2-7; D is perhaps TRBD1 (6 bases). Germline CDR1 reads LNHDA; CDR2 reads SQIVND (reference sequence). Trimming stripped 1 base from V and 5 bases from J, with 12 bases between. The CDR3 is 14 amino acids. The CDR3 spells CASSIGVSGDEQYF. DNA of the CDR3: TGTGCCAGTAGTATAGGGGTTTCAGGGGACGAGCAGTACTTC.

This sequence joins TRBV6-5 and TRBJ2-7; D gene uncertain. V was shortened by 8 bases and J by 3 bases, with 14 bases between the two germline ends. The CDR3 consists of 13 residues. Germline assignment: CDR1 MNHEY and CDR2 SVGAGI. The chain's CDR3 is CASRPTQLYEQYF. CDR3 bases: TGTGCCAGCCGACCGACCCAACTCTACGAGCAGTACTTC.

The CDR3, as DNA: TGTGCCAGCAGCTTTGACAGGGATCAGCCCCAGCATTTT. This encodes CASSFDRDQPQHF. This chain uses TRBV5-4 with TRBJ1-5, with 7 positions matching TRBD1. V gave up 2 bases and J gave up 5 bases; unmatched junction bases: 1. The CDR3 has 13 amino acids. CDR1 and CDR2 (germline): SGHNT, YYREEE (reference sequence).

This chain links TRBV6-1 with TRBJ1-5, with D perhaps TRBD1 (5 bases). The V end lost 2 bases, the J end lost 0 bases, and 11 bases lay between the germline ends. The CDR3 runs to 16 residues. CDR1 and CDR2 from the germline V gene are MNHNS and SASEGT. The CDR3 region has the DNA TGTGCCAGCAGTGAAATGACAGCACATAGCAATCAGCCCCAGCATTTT. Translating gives CASSEMTAHSNQPQHF.

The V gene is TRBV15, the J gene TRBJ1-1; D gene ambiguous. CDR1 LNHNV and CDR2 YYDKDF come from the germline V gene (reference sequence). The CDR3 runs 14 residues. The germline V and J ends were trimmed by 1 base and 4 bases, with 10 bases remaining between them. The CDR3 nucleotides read TGTGCCACCAGCAGAGGTCCGGAAGTCACTGAAGCTTTCTTT. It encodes CATSRGPEVTEAFF.

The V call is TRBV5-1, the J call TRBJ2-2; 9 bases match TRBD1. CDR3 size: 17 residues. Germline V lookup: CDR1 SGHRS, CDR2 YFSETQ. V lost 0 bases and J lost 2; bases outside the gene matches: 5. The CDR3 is CASSLVGQGLNTGELFF. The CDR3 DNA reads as TGCGCCAGCAGCTTGGTGGGACAGGGCTTAAACACCGGGGAGCTGTTTTTT. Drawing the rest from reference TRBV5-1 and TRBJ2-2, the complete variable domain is KAGVTQTPRYLIKTRGQQVTLSCSPISGHRSVSWYQQTPGQGLQFLFEYFSETQRNKGNFPGRFSGRQFSNSRSEMNVSTLELGDSALYLCASSLVGQGLNTGELFFGEGSRLTVL.

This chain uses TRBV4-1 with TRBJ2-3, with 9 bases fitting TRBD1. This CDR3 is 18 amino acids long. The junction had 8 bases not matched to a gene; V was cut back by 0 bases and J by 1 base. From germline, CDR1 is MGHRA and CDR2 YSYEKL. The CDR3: CASSQEVAGQGRTDTQYF. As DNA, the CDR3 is TGCGCCAGCAGCCAAGAAGTGGCGGGACAGGGCCGCACAGATACGCAGTATTTT.